The present T cell receptor (beta chain) was sequenced within a study of blood T cell repertoires in COVID-19. The germline V gene has CDR1 MNHEY and CDR2 SVGAGI. V dropped 2 bases and J dropped 11 bases, with 12 bases sitting between them. This CDR3 contains 12 residues. The age range of participants was 18 to 89 years, with residence in about two dozen US areas. Participants had their cohort set by participant-reported clinical history. Method: immunoSEQ multiplex PCR; TCRdb's copy keeps in-frame clones and lacks some. The sample lists 300,000 to 350,000 clones, 90% occurring once. The TCR was taken from a woman aged 18-29 years with acute COVID-19. V and J are TRBV6-5 and TRBJ1-1, with TRBD1 as a possible D gene (6 bases). Sequencing input: PBMCs or T cells enriched from blood (not recorded which). CDR3 nucleotide sequence: TGTGCCAGCAGTTACATTCAGGGGAAGGCTTTCTTT. Residues: CASSYIQGKAFF.